This TCR beta chain was recovered during a study of T-cell memory formation after mild COVID-19 (dated by TCRdb to about 2021). Study-level background: Most TCR sequence clusters were specific to one of the two donors. Longitudinal TCRalpha and TCRbeta repertoire sequencing tracked T-cell clones expanding and contracting after mild COVID-19 in a couple of donors. The cohort was made up of two young adult volunteers, one female and one male, who were previously healthy. Study-level results and caveats: Contracting CD4+ clones turned up mainly in the CM and EM memory subsets, whereas EMRA was where CD8+ clones were enriched. The study included only two mild cases, and larger cohorts that include severe cases with pre-infection samples were judged to be necessary. SARS-CoV-2 specificity was not confirmed for the second-wave clones peaking on day 37. Clones contracting from day 15 to 85 had balanced CD4/CD8 phenotypes, while a second wave expanding from day 15 to 37 was biased towards CD4+. Some responding clones were found in pre-infection memory, which suggests that pre-existing cross-reactive memory T cells took part in the SARS-CoV-2 response.

Ficoll-Paque density gradient centrifugation was the method used to isolate PBMCs. Measured from the cysteine to the phenylalanine, the CDR3 is 16 residues long. Solely the CDR3 DNA is kept, with 48 bases framed from the first base. V loses 3 bases at its end and J loses 1 base; junction bases beyond the gene matches: 8. CDR1 SQVTM and CDR2 ANQGSEA were looked up in the germline V gene. This clonotype was seen ten or more times. Its specific antigen is unknown. The record has no base qualities; no much larger clone is one base away. Reads for this sample came from an Illumina NovaSeq 6000. TCRalpha and TCRbeta cDNA libraries were constructed by 5'RACE with constant-segment primers, with sample barcodes and unique molecular identifiers being introduced. Trizol reagent was used to extract RNA from every sample. The libraries were amplified in two PCR steps, and the second step added a second sample barcode and Illumina TruSeq adapters. Libraries were sequenced on an Illumina NovaSeq with 2 x 150 bp paired-end reads. Per the original workflow: With migec v1.2.7, reads were demultiplexed and then collapsed into UMI-guided consensus sequences. Using mixcr v2.1.11, UMI consensuses were aligned to TRA and TRB V and J templates and then assembled into clonotypes. Expanded or contracted clonotypes were those called significant by both edgeR and NoisET, with noise models trained on biological replicates. For edgeR calls, the thresholds were a false discovery rate-adjusted p below 0.01 and a log2 fold-change of 1. As an exploratory analysis of dynamics, max-normalized trajectories of the 1000 most abundant clonotypes were examined with PCA combined with hierarchical clustering. Each responding clone was given a CD4 or CD8 phenotype based on the CD4+ and CD8+ repertoires, which had been sequenced separately. TCRdb reworked the public reads: Q25 trimming with fastp, MiXCR clone assembly, productive beta chains retained. Rows merge per CDR3 protein into single entries with the most common DNA and genes. The V and J calls come from TCRdb's annotation, not from the publication. Present in this sample are a few hundred thousand distinct CDR3 sequences, approximately 19% of which were seen just once. 20% to 25% of the sample is in the top ten clones.

The sequence derives from a man aged 18 to 35 who had mild COVID-19 (a few samples of this study predate the infection). The sample titles of this study are shuffled in the database, so cell type and time point are left out; the donor was told from shared clones. This sequence uses TRBV29-1 and TRBJ2-3, with TRBD2 matching 9 junction bases. Sequenced material: PBMCs or a T cell subset sorted from them (not recorded which). The nucleotide sequence reads as follows: TGCAGCGTTGAGGCATGGACTAGCGTTGGCACAGATACGCAGTATTTT. It specifies CSVEAWTSVGTDTQYF.